This TCR beta chain is drawn from a study of T cell changes during pregnancy in multiple sclerosis. Trimming stripped 0 bases from V and 0 bases from J, with 15 bases between. Germline CDR1 reads MGHDK; CDR2 reads SYGVNS. The CDR3 loop spans 18 amino acids. Using immunoSEQ multiplex PCR, the repertoire was profiled, and TCRdb retains in-frame clones only, with some absent. The table shows about 34,000 clones, with around 90% occurring only once. The clonotype comes from a female donor with multiple sclerosis, enrolled in a pregnancy study. The rearrangement links TRBV25-1 to TRBJ2-1; D unclear. The sample was CD8+ T cells from peripheral blood mononuclear cells, taken in the third trimester of pregnancy. The DNA for the CDR3 is TGTGCCAGCAGTGAATATTTCCCGAGAACGAGCTCCTACAATGAGCAGTTCTTC. Residues: CASSEYFPRTSSYNEQFF.